This T cell receptor (beta chain) is drawn from a study of cytomegalovirus exposure and HLA in healthy donors. Across the study: Membership in the Caucasian-associated ancestry cluster was found for about 80% of nearly 400 genotyped donors.

V was clipped by 0 bases and J by 5 bases, with 16 bases between them. From germline, CDR1 is MGHRA and CDR2 YSYEKL. The CDR3 sequence is 17 residues long. The PCR contained 60 Vbeta and 13 Jbeta primers. Profiling relied on immunoSEQ multiplex PCR, and the TCRdb table lists in-frame clones only, not all of them. The clone table shows tens of thousands of clones, with the ten largest holding about 0.6%. V gene TRBV4-1 combines with J gene TRBJ1-4; D call uncertain. The receptor was isolated from a man aged 50-60 years in good health and CMV-seronegative. Input material: PBMCs. The CDR3 DNA follows: TGCGCCAGCAGCCAAGATTCGATGTCAAGACACAATGAAAAACTGTTTTTT. Translating gives CASSQDSMSRHNEKLFF.